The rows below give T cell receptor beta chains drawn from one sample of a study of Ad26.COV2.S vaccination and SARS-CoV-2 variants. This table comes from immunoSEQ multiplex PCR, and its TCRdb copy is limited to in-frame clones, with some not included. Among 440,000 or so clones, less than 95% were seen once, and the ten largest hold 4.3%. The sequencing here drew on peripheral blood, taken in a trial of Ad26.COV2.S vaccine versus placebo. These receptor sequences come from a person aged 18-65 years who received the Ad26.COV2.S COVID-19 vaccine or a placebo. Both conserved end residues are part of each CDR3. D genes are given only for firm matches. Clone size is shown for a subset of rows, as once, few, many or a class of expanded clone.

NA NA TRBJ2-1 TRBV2 CASRSLAYGNEQFF TGTGCCAGCAGGAGCTTAGCGTATGGCAATGAGCAGTTCTTC
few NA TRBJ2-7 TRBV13 CASSPRAAYEQYF TGTGCCAGCAGCCCTCGGGCCGCCTACGAGCAGTACTTC
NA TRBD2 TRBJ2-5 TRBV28 CASSSLLAGEGTQYF TGTGCCAGCAGTTCCCTACTAGCGGGGGAGGGGACCCAGTACTTC
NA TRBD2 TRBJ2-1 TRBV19 CASSSSTSGRGIPYNEQFF TGTGCCAGTAGTTCTTCGACTAGCGGGAGAGGTATTCCCTACAATGAGCAGTTCTTC
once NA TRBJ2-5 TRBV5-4 CASSLGGSSETQYF TGTGCCAGCAGCTTAGGAGGTTCTTCAGAGACCCAGTACTTC
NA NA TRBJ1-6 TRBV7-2 CASSFRRNNSPLHF TGTGCCAGCAGCTTCAGGCGGAATAATTCACCCCTCCACTTT
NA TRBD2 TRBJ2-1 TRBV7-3 CASSLLGTSLNEQFF TGTGCCAGCAGCTTACTAGGGACTAGCCTCAATGAGCAGTTCTTC
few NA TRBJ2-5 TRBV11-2 CASSFASRETQYF TGTGCCAGCAGCTTTGCTAGCAGGGAGACCCAGTACTTC
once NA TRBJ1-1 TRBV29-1 CSVGSRTEAFF TGCAGCGTTGGGAGTCGCACTGAAGCTTTCTTT
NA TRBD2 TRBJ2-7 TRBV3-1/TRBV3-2 CASSQGGTYEQYF TGTGCCAGCAGCCAGGGAGGGACCTACGAGCAGTACTTC
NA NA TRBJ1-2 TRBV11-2 CASSLSGANYGYTF TGTGCCAGCAGCTTATCAGGGGCTAACTATGGCTACACCTTC
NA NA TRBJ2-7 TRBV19 CASSIQGAYEQYF TGTGCCAGTAGTATTCAAGGGGCTTACGAGCAGTACTTC
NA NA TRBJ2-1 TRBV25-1 CASSSQGSWQFF TGTGCCAGCAGTTCTCAGGGGTCGTGGCAGTTCTTC
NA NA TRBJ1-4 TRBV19 CASSGAGRPRQSEKLFF TGTGCCAGCTCCGGGGCTGGACGACCCCGACAATCTGAAAAACTGTTTTTT
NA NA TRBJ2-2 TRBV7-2 CASSLAINGELFF TGTGCCAGCAGCTTAGCTATCAACGGGGAGCTGTTTTTT
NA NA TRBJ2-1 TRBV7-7 CASSLEIRGEQFF TGTGCCAGCAGCTTAGAGATCCGGGGTGAGCAGTTCTTC
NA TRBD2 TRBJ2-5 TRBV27 CASSTMGLVQETQYF TGTGCCAGCAGCACAATGGGACTAGTGCAAGAGACCCAGTACTTC
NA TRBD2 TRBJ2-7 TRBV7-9 CASSLPGLDTDEQYF TGTGCCAGCAGCCTACCGGGACTAGATACCGACGAGCAGTACTTC
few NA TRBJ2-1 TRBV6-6 CASSYTGDEQFF TGTGCCAGCAGTTACACGGGAGACGAGCAGTTCTTC
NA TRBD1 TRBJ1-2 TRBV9 CASSVASGQGVSNGYTF TGTGCCAGCAGCGTAGCTTCCGGACAGGGGGTCAGTAATGGCTACACCTTC
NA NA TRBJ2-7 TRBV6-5 CATQGSLSEQYF TGTGCCACCCAGGGGTCTCTTAGCGAGCAGTACTTC
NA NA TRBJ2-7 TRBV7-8 CASSPPPRGGYEQYF TGTGCCAGCAGCCCGCCCCCTAGGGGCGGATACGAGCAGTACTTC
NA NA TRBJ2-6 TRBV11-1 CASSLARSSGANVLTF TGTGCCAGCAGCTTAGCGAGAAGTTCTGGGGCCAACGTCCTGACTTTC
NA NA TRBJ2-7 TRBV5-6 CASSLAGKAYEQYF TGTGCCAGCAGCTTGGCTGGCAAAGCCTACGAGCAGTACTTC
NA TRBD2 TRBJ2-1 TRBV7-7 CASSRTPPSTSGGGEQFF TGTGCCAGCAGCCGTACCCCACCTTCGACTAGCGGAGGTGGTGAGCAGTTCTTC
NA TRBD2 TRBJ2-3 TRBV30 CAYRTSGTDTQYF TGTGCCTATAGGACTAGCGGCACAGATACGCAGTATTTT
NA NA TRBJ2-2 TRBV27 CASSLGSRGVWLGELFF TGTGCCAGCAGTTTAGGGTCCAGGGGAGTTTGGCTCGGGGAGCTGTTTTTT
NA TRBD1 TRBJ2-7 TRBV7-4 CASSADRGPYYEQYF TGTGCCAGCAGCGCCGACAGGGGTCCGTACTACGAGCAGTACTTC
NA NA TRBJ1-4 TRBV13 CASSLSYRPATNEKLFF TGTGCCAGCAGCTTATCTTACAGGCCTGCAACTAATGAAAAACTGTTTTTT
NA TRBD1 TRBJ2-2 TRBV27 CASSPWGAGGPTGELFF TGTGCCAGCAGTCCATGGGGGGCAGGGGGCCCCACCGGGGAGCTGTTTTTT
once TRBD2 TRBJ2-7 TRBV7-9 CASSTGLAGGRVEQYF TGTGCCAGCAGCACTGGACTAGCGGGAGGGCGGGTCGAGCAGTACTTC
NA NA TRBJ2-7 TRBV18 CASSLGAYYEQYF TGTGCCAGCTCATTGGGGGCTTACTACGAGCAGTACTTC
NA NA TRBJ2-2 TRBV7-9 CASGGTPNTGELFF TGTGCCAGCGGGGGGACACCGAACACCGGGGAGCTGTTTTTT
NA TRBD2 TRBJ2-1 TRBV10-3 CAISEGSGSRSDEQFF TGTGCCATCAGTGAAGGTAGCGGGAGCAGGTCGGATGAGCAGTTCTTC